The 4 T cell receptor beta chains presented below share a single source sample, sequenced in a study of blood T cell repertoires in COVID-19. Clones were read by immunoSEQ multiplex PCR, and TCRdb kept only the in-frame ones, dropping some. The repertoire has 110,000 or so clones, 80% to 90% of them found once; the top ten carry about 29%. What was sequenced was peripheral blood. The source is a man between 65 and 85 years old with active or convalescent COVID-19.

V is TRBV10-1 and J is TRBJ2-1; D may be TRBD2 (6 bases). Germline V gives CDR1 WNHNN, CDR2 SYGVQD (reference sequence). The CDR3 covers 14 residues. Trimming removed 7 bases at V and 4 bases at J, with 14 bases between. The CDR3 loop is CASILMTRYNEQFF. CDR3 bases: TGCGCCAGCATCCTAATGACTAGGTACAATGAGCAGTTCTTC.

Only a few counts were recorded for this clone. The CDR3 loop is CASSLDNSYEQYF. The CDR3 DNA reads TGCGCCAGCAGCTTGGATAACTCCTACGAGCAGTACTTC. The chain carries TRBV5-1 and TRBJ2-7; no definite D call. The CDR3 consists of 13 residues. Germline lookup yields CDR1 SGHRS and CDR2 YFSETQ. Trimming removed 0 bases from V and 0 bases from J, with 4 bases in between.

The V gene is TRBV19, the J gene TRBJ2-5; TRBD1 aligns across 7 bases. Germline V gene data show CDR1 as LNHDA and CDR2 as SQIVND (reference sequence). The CDR3 length is 15 residues. The J segment lost 2 bases and the V segment lost 5 bases, leaving 8 bases of the junction unmatched. The CDR3 region has the DNA TGTGCCAGTAGTCGAACCGGGACAGATCAAGAGACCCAGTACTTC. Protein: CASSRTGTDQETQYF.

V and J are TRBV5-1 and TRBJ2-7; perhaps TRBD2 as D (5 bases). V lost 6 bases to trimming and J lost 4 bases, with 17 bases between them. There are 14 residues in the CDR3. The germline CDR1 and CDR2 sequences are SGHRS and YFSETQ. The CDR3 nucleotides read TGCGCCAGCACGGGGTACGACGAGAAGTACGAGCAGTACTTC. Protein sequence: CASTGYDEKYEQYF.